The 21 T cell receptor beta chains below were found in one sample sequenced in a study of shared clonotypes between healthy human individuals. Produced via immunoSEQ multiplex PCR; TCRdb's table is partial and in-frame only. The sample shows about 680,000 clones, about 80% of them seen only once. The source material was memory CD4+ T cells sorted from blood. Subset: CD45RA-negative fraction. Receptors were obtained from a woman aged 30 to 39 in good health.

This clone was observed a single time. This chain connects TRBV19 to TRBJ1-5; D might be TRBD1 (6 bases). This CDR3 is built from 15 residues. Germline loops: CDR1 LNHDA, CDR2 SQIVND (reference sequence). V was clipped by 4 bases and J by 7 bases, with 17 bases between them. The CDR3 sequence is CASSTARGAEQPQHF. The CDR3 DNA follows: TGTGCCAGTAGTACGGCCAGGGGCGCGGAGCAGCCCCAGCATTTT.

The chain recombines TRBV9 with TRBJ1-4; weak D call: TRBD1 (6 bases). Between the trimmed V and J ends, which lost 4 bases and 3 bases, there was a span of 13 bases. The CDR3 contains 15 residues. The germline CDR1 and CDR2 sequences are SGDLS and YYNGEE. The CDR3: CASSPRGGPNEKLFF. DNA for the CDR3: TGTGCCAGCAGCCCTAGAGGGGGGCCTAATGAAAAACTGTTTTTT.

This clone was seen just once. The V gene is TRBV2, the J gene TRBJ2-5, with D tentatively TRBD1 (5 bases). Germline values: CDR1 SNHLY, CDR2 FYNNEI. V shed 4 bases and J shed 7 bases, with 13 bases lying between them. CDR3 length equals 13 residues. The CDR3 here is CASSGQLVGTQYF. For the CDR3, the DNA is TGTGCCAGCAGTGGACAGTTAGTAGGGACCCAGTACTTC.

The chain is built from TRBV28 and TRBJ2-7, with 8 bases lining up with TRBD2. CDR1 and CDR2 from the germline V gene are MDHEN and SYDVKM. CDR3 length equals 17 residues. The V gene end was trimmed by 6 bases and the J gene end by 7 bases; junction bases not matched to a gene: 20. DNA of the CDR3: TGTGCCAGCAGGCGGGCCGGGAGGGCCCTTTACTCGTGGGAGCAGTACTTC. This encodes CASRRAGRALYSWEQYF.

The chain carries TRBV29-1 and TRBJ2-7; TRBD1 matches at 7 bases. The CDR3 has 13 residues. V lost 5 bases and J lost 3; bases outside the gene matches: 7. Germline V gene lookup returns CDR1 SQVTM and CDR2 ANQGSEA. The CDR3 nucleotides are TGCAGCGTTTCTACAGGGGCAGGCTACGAGCAGTACTTC. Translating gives CSVSTGAGYEQYF.

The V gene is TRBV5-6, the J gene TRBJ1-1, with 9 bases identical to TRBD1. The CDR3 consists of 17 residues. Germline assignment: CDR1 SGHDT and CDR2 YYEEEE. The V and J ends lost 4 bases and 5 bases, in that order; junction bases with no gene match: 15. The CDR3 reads CASSLLGQGLKGTEAFF. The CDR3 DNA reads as TGTGCCAGCAGCCTGTTGGGACAGGGTCTTAAGGGAACTGAAGCTTTCTTT.

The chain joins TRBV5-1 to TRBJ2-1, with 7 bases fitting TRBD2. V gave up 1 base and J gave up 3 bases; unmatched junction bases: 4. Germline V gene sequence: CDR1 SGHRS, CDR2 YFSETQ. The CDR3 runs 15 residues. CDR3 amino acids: CASSLSTSDYNEQFF. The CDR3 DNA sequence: TGCGCCAGCAGCTTGAGTACTAGCGACTACAATGAGCAGTTCTTC.

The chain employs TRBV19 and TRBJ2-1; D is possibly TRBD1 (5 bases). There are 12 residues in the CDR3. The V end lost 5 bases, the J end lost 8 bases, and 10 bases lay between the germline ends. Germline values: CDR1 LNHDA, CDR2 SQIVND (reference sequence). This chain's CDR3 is CASSPGHYEQFF. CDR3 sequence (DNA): TGTGCCAGTAGTCCAGGACACTATGAGCAGTTCTTC.

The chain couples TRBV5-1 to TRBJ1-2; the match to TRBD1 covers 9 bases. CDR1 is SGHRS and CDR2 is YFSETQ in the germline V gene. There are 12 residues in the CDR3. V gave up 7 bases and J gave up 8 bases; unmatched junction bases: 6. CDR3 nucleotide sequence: TGCGCCAGCTCCTACAGGGGGCGCGGCTACACCTTC. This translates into CASSYRGRGYTF.

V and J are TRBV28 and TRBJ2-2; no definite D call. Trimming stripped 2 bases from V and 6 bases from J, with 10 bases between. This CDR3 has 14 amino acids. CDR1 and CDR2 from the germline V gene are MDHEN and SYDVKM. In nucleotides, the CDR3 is TGTGCCAGCAGTTTACCCGTGAGTTCCGGGGAGCTGTTTTTT. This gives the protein CASSLPVSSGELFF.

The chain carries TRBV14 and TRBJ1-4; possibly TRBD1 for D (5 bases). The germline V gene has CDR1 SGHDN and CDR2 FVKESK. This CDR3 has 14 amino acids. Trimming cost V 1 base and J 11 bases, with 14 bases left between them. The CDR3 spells CASSQADTRSKLFF. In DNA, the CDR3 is TGTGCCAGCAGCCAAGCGGACACGCGATCTAAACTGTTTTTT.

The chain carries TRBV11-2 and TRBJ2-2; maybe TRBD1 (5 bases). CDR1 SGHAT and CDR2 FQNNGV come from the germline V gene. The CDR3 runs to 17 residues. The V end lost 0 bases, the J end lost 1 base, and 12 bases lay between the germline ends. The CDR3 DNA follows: TGTGCCAGCAGCTTAGATTTTTGGCAGGGGAACACCGGGGAGCTGTTTTTT. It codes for CASSLDFWQGNTGELFF.

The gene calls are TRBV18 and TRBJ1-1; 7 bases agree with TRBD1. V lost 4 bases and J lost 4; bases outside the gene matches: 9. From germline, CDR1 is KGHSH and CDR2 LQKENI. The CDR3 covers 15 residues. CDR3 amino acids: CASSQIQGQGTEAFF. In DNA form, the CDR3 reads TGTGCCAGCTCACAAATACAGGGGCAGGGCACTGAAGCTTTCTTT. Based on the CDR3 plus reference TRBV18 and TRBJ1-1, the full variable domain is NAGVMQNPRHLVRRRGQEARLRCSPMKGHSHVYWYRQLPEEGLKFMVYLQKENIIDESGMPKERFSAEFPKEGPSILRIQQVVRGDSAAYFCASSQIQGQGTEAFFGQGTRLTVV.

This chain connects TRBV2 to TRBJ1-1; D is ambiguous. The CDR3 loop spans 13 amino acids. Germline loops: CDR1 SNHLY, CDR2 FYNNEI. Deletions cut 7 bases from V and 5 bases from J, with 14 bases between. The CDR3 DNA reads TGTGCCAGCACCCCAAGAGGAGAAACTGAAGCTTTCTTT. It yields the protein CASTPRGETEAFF.

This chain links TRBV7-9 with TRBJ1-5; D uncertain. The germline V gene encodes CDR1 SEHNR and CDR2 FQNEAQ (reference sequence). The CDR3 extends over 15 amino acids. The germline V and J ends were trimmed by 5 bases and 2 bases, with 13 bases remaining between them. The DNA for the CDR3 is TGTGCCAGCAGCCCAAGTGACCCGGGCAATCAGCCCCAGCATTTT. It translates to CASSPSDPGNQPQHF.

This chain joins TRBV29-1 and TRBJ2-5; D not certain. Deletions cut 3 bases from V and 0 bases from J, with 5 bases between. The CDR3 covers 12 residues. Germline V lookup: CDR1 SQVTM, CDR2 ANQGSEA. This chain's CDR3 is CSVDNNQETQYF. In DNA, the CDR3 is TGCAGCGTTGATAATAACCAAGAGACCCAGTACTTC.

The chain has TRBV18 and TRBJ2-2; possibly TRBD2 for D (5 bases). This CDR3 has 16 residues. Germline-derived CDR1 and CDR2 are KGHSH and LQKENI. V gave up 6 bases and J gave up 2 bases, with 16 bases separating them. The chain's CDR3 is CASSPILEGNTGELFF. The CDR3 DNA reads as TGTGCCAGCTCCCCAATCCTAGAGGGAAACACCGGGGAGCTGTTTTTT.

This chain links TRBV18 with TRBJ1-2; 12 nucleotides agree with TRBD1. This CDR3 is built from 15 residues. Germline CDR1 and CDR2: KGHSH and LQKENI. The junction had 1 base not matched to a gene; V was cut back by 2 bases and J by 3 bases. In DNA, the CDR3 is TGTGCCAGCTCACCAGGGACAGGGGGCCACTATGGCTACACCTTC. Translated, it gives CASSPGTGGHYGYTF. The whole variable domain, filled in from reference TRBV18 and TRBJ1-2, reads NAGVMQNPRHLVRRRGQEARLRCSPMKGHSHVYWYRQLPEEGLKFMVYLQKENIIDESGMPKERFSAEFPKEGPSILRIQQVVRGDSAAYFCASSPGTGGHYGYTFGSGTRLTVV.

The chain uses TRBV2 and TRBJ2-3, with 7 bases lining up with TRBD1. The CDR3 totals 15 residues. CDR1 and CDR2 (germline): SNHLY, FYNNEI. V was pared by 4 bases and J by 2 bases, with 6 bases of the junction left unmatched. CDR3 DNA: TGTGCCAGCAGTGTAGAGACAGGGTTCACAGATACGCAGTATTTT. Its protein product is CASSVETGFTDTQYF.

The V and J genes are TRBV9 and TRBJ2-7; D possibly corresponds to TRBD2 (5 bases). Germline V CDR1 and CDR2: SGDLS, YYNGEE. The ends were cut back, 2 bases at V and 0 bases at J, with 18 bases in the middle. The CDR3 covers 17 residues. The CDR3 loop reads CASSVSPGSQSSYEQYF. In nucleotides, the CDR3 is TGTGCCAGCAGCGTCTCACCGGGATCTCAAAGCTCCTACGAGCAGTACTTC.

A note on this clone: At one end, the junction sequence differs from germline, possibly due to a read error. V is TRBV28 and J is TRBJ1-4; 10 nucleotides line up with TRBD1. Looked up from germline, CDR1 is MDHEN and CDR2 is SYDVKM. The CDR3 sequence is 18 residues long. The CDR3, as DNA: TGTGCCAGCAGTTCAGGGGGGGCCCCGGGAGGACAGGGGGACTTACCCCAATTT. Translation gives CASSSGGAPGGQGDLPQF.